The rows below give T cell receptor beta chains drawn from one sample of a study of T cells in Graves' hyperthyroidism and ophthalmopathy. MiXCR was run by TCRdb on the multiplex PCR reads, yielding one entry per CDR3 protein. Here the sample spans a few hundred thousand distinct CDR3 sequences, around 15% being singletons. The sequenced material came from blood. The receptors originated from a woman in her thirties with Graves' ophthalmopathy. Both conserved end residues are part of each CDR3. Each record gives: clone size, D gene, J gene, V gene, CDR3 protein, CDR3 DNA. D genes are given only for firm matches. Clone size is given for some rows only: seen once, a few or many times, or a class if the clone is expanded.

abundance: many
d_gene: -
j_gene: TRBJ1-1
v_gene: TRBV9
CDR3aa: CASSQTGSMNTEAFF
CDR3nt: TGTGCCAGCAGTCAGACAGGATCGATGAACACTGAAGCTTTCTTT

abundance: many
d_gene: -
j_gene: TRBJ1-2
v_gene: TRBV3-1
CDR3aa: CASSSPAVAGNYGYTF
CDR3nt: TGTGCCAGCAGCTCCCCTGCGGTCGCCGGAAACTATGGCTACACCTTC

abundance: many
d_gene: TRBD1
j_gene: TRBJ2-7
v_gene: TRBV6-1
CDR3aa: CASSEGGTGNEQYF
CDR3nt: TGTGCCAGCAGTGAAGGGGGGACAGGGAATGAGCAGTACTTC

abundance: many
d_gene: -
j_gene: TRBJ2-1
v_gene: TRBV28
CDR3aa: CASSRPTGEQFF
CDR3nt: TGTGCCAGCAGCCGGCCGACCGGTGAGCAGTTCTTC

abundance: many
d_gene: -
j_gene: TRBJ2-1
v_gene: TRBV18
CDR3aa: CASSPTHNEQFF
CDR3nt: TGTGCCAGCTCACCAACCCACAATGAGCAGTTCTTC

abundance: many
d_gene: -
j_gene: TRBJ2-7
v_gene: TRBV12-3/TRBV12-4
CDR3aa: CASSSTTGSYEQYF
CDR3nt: TGTGCCAGCAGTTCGACGACTGGTTCCTACGAGCAGTACTTC

abundance: -
d_gene: -
j_gene: TRBJ1-6
v_gene: TRBV7-9
CDR3aa: CASSPRGQNSPLHF
CDR3nt: TGTGCCAGCAGCCCCCGGGGCCAAAATTCACCCCTCCACTTT

abundance: many
d_gene: -
j_gene: TRBJ2-1
v_gene: TRBV18
CDR3aa: CASSPPGGSITYEQFF
CDR3nt: TGTGCCAGCTCACCACCCGGGGGAAGTATTACCTATGAGCAGTTCTTC

abundance: many
d_gene: -
j_gene: TRBJ2-7
v_gene: TRBV18
CDR3aa: CASSSQDGVSHEQYF
CDR3nt: TGTGCCAGCTCGAGCCAGGACGGAGTATCTCACGAGCAGTACTTC

abundance: many
d_gene: -
j_gene: TRBJ2-1
v_gene: TRBV13
CDR3aa: CASSPSATENEQFF
CDR3nt: TGTGCCAGCAGCCCGTCCGCCACAGAAAATGAGCAGTTCTTC

abundance: -
d_gene: -
j_gene: TRBJ1-6
v_gene: TRBV28
CDR3aa: CASSSGVTYNSPLHF
CDR3nt: TGTGCCAGCAGTTCCGGGGTAACCTATAATTCACCCCTCCACTTT

abundance: many
d_gene: -
j_gene: TRBJ1-5
v_gene: TRBV5-1
CDR3aa: CASSLGVGGPNQPQHF
CDR3nt: TGCGCCAGCAGCTTGGGAGTGGGGGGACCTAATCAGCCCCAGCATTTT

abundance: many
d_gene: -
j_gene: TRBJ1-2
v_gene: TRBV6-2/TRBV6-3
CDR3aa: CASSYDQGGGYTF
CDR3nt: TGTGCCAGCAGTTACGACCAGGGCGGAGGCTACACCTTC

abundance: many
d_gene: -
j_gene: TRBJ2-3
v_gene: TRBV6-1
CDR3aa: CATPSRGSLSTDTQYF
CDR3nt: TGTGCCACCCCCTCGAGAGGGTCACTTAGCACAGATACGCAGTATTTT

abundance: many
d_gene: TRBD2
j_gene: TRBJ2-1
v_gene: TRBV3-1
CDR3aa: CASSHPTTSGGRNEQFF
CDR3nt: TGTGCCAGCAGCCATCCTACGACTAGCGGGGGCCGCAATGAGCAGTTCTTC

abundance: few
d_gene: -
j_gene: TRBJ1-6
v_gene: TRBV6-1
CDR3aa: CASSEEMDSPLHF
CDR3nt: TGTGCCAGCAGTGAAGAGATGGATTCACCCCTCCACTTT

abundance: many
d_gene: TRBD1
j_gene: TRBJ1-2
v_gene: TRBV15
CDR3aa: CATSRTGGGYTF
CDR3nt: TGTGCCACCAGCAGGACAGGGGGAGGCTACACCTTC

abundance: many
d_gene: -
j_gene: TRBJ1-6
v_gene: TRBV29-1
CDR3aa: CSVADAGYNSPLHF
CDR3nt: TGCAGCGTTGCTGACGCGGGGTATAATTCACCCCTCCACTTT

abundance: many
d_gene: TRBD2
j_gene: TRBJ2-7
v_gene: TRBV30
CDR3aa: CAWTGGYEQYF
CDR3nt: TGTGCCTGGACGGGGGGTTACGAGCAGTACTTC

abundance: many
d_gene: TRBD2
j_gene: TRBJ2-1
v_gene: TRBV20-1
CDR3aa: CSASREAGGREQFF
CDR3nt: TGCAGTGCTAGTAGAGAAGCGGGGGGGCGTGAGCAGTTCTTC

abundance: -
d_gene: -
j_gene: TRBJ2-3
v_gene: TRBV28
CDR3aa: CASSQLGWDTQYF
CDR3nt: TGTGCCAGCAGTCAACTGGGGTGGGATACGCAGTATTTT

abundance: many
d_gene: -
j_gene: TRBJ2-5
v_gene: TRBV6-2/TRBV6-3
CDR3aa: CASRLHGETQYF
CDR3nt: TGTGCCAGCAGGCTGCATGGGGAGACCCAGTACTTC

abundance: many
d_gene: -
j_gene: TRBJ2-7
v_gene: TRBV19
CDR3aa: CASSPYQDSYYEQYF
CDR3nt: TGTGCCAGTAGTCCCTACCAAGACAGCTACTACGAGCAGTACTTC

abundance: few
d_gene: -
j_gene: TRBJ2-2
v_gene: TRBV9
CDR3aa: CASSVEQSGELFF
CDR3nt: TGTGCCAGCAGCGTAGAGCAGTCCGGGGAGCTGTTTTTT

abundance: many
d_gene: -
j_gene: TRBJ1-2
v_gene: TRBV11-2
CDR3aa: CASSLGTSGSPNYGYTF
CDR3nt: TGTGCCAGCAGCTTAGGGACCTCGGGATCTCCTAACTATGGCTACACCTTC

abundance: -
d_gene: TRBD2
j_gene: TRBJ2-2
v_gene: TRBV28
CDR3aa: CASSLDLAGWGELFF
CDR3nt: TGTGCCAGCAGTTTAGATCTAGCGGGCTGGGGGGAGCTGTTTTTT